The sequence of this T cell receptor (beta chain) was determined in a study of blood T cell repertoires in COVID-19. In the study overall: COVID-19 samples, acute and convalescent, were from the United States, Italy and Spain. T cells, B-cell-depleted T cells, or PBMCs supplied cDNA or gDNA.

Trimming removed 6 bases from V and 6 bases from J; junction bases left unmatched: 12. This CDR3 comprises 15 residues. Germline values: CDR1 MNHEY, CDR2 SMNVEV (reference sequence). Clones were read by immunoSEQ multiplex PCR, and TCRdb kept only the in-frame ones, dropping some. The table lists about 170,000 clones, about 92% of them singletons. This clone was counted a few times. Specimen: peripheral blood. This TCR was sampled from a man aged 25 to 40 with COVID-19, enrolled during active disease. The chain links TRBV27 to TRBJ2-3, with TRBD1 identical over 7 bases. Here the CDR3 reads CASSYRDSKGDTQYF. In DNA, the CDR3 is TGTGCCAGCAGCTACCGGGACAGCAAAGGGGATACGCAGTATTTT.